This T cell receptor beta chain comes out of a study of long-term antiretroviral therapy in people with HIV (dated by TCRdb to between 2021 and 2022). For context, the study as a whole: The earliest samples were collected roughly a decade before the 2015 WHO recommendation for immediate ART, at a time when ART was usually postponed until CD4 counts fell. Whether ART initiation and durable HIV suppression were associated with changes in peripheral blood TRB repertoire composition and diversity was tested in a retrospective serial study. From some 27 adults with confirmed HIV infection, the cohort provided 150 to 200 cryopreserved PBMC samples, gathered serially across a mean of around six years (range 1-12). Among the 30 or so participants with HIV, more than ten were female. Test extractions of a monoclonal T-cell line alongside 30 or so polyclonal samples showed no cross-contamination during QIAcube processing.

Inclusion was restricted to participants for whom at least one PBMC sample before ART initiation and at least two post-ART samples were available. All participants with HIV were treated in the United States of America. Before DNA extraction, cryopreserved samples of about 0.95-11 million PBMC were thawed and then washed. At the time of the earliest PBMC sample, participants with HIV were aged between roughly 20 and 55 years. Per participant, PBMC samples came from 1-4 timepoints prior to ART initiation and 2-8 timepoints following ART initiation, for a median of 7 samples. For every participant, serial HIV viral load, CD4+ T-cell count, ART history and demographic data were obtained. Using a Qiagen kit on a QIAcube, genomic DNA was extracted from unsorted PBMC, with samples processed in batches of 12. This clone was observed a single time. No antigen is known for it. No clone much larger than this one lies a single base away; base qualities are absent.

CDR1 MNHEY and CDR2 SMNVEV are derived from the germline V gene (reference sequence). V drops 7 bases and J drops 3 bases, leaving 7 bases in between. Including the terminal cysteine and valine, the CDR3 comprises 11 residues. CDR3 DNA only is kept here, 33 bases in frame from base 1. General study outcomes and caveats: Samples dated from about 2003 to 2018, and the ART regimens used may be less effective than current ones. Because pre-ART samples had limited cell numbers, unsorted PBMC were profiled rather than sorted CD4+ and CD8+ T cells. Starting ART was linked to a significant rise in TRB diversity, yet even with long-term ART the diversity remained significantly lower than in transplant donor controls. Inferences about post-ART repertoire changes were limited because no data were available on ART adherence, viral resistance or therapy changes. Expanded TRB clones identified before ART initiation dominated the repertoire at all time points, although this dominance fluctuated and declined in many PLHIV after ART. Compared with controls, HIV repertoires had narrower CDR3 length ranges, and the network structure pointed to an antigen-experienced repertoire that shifted only slightly toward naive after ART. Limited PBMC availability meant only the TCR beta chain was sequenced, without alpha chain pairing.

Sequencing of the TRB variable region was done with the immunoSEQ hsTCRB v3.0 assay at survey level resolution. The targeted TRB sequencing depth was about 40,000-50,000 T-cell genomes per sample. Pooled TRB libraries were sequenced on an Illumina MiSeq with a v3 150-cycle kit. The study's processing was this. Analysis of repertoires was carried out in R inside a reproducible Nextflow workflow spanning QC, data transformation and analysis. Custom analyses were implemented in LymphoSeq2, an R package for AIRR-Seq data exploration. After excluding a handful of samples that yielded fewer than 5000 total TRB sequences, under 200 HIV repertoires remained for analysis. Among the 170 to 200 retained HIV repertoires, 59 were collected before ART initiation and over 120 were collected after ART initiation. Repertoires were downsampled to 5000 TRB nucleotide sequences, and summary statistics were averaged over 100 downsampling iterations. TRB sequences were retained for analysis only if CDR3 regions of at least seven amino acids were present. A Shannon entropy-derived clonality score and the Gini coefficient were used to measure diversity. In repertoire networks, the top 5000 CDR3 amino acid sequences were linked whenever an edit distance of one separated two sequences. For TRB CDR3 amino acid sequences, GLIPH2 was used to predict antigen specificity groups and MHC restriction. Known CMV, EBV, HIV or tissue antigen associations were flagged by matching CDR3 amino acid sequences against VDJdb and McPAS-TCR. Pre-ART, post-ART and control groups were compared with Wilcoxon signed-rank tests and Holm-Bonferroni correction. TCRdb limited this immuneACCESS table to in-frame rearrangements with V and J called. A share of clones is missing; checked studies link under half to unresolved V genes, and the rest is unexplained. V and J calls and clone size come straight from that table; D and trimming were deduced from the DNA. Present in this sample are 4,000 to 6,000 clones, roughly 91% of which were seen just once. The top ten constitute roughly 6.1% of the sample.

Sequenced material: unsorted PBMCs, taken 1.3 years after starting antiretroviral therapy. The sequence links TRBV27 to TRBJ2-7; the D gene lacks a confident call. This clonotype was sampled from a woman in her 50s with HIV. The DNA reads TGTGCCAGCAATGACGACTACGAGCAGTACGTC. Its product reads: CASNDDYEQYV.